This record concerns one T cell receptor (beta chain) sequence. This sample stems from a study of technical replicates of blood from a few donors. The data were produced by immunoSEQ multiplex PCR, yet TCRdb's version contains in-frame clones alone and is incomplete. This repertoire shows more than 65,000 clones, 95% to 97% found once; its top ten account for more than 0.25%. The ends lost 1 base at V and 4 bases at J; junction bases unmatched: 12. This CDR3 region has 17 residues. Germline values: CDR1 LNHDA, CDR2 SQIVND (reference sequence). The TCR was taken from a human donor in good health. Sample: T cells isolated from PBMCs. The chain joins TRBV19 to TRBJ2-7, with 8 positions matching TRBD1. This CDR3 reads CASSIGVAGQVPYEQYF. CDR3 bases: TGTGCCAGTAGTATAGGCGTCGCGGGACAGGTCCCATACGAGCAGTACTTC. Based on the CDR3 plus reference TRBV19 and TRBJ2-7, the full variable domain is DGGITQSPKYLFRKEGQNVTLSCEQNLNHDAMYWYRQDPGQGLRLIYYSQIVNDFQKGDIAEGYSVSREKKESFPLTVTSAQKNPTAFYLCASSIGVAGQVPYEQYFGPGTRLTVT.